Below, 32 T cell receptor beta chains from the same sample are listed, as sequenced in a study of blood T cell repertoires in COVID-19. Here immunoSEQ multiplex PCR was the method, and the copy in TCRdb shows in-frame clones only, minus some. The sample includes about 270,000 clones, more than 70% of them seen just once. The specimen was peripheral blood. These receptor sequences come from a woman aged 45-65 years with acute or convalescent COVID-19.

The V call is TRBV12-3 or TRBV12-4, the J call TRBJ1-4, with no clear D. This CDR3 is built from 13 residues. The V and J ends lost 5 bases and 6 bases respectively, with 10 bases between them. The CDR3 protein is CASSHRVHEKLFF. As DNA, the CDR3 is TGTGCCAGCAGTCATCGGGTCCATGAAAAACTGTTTTTT.

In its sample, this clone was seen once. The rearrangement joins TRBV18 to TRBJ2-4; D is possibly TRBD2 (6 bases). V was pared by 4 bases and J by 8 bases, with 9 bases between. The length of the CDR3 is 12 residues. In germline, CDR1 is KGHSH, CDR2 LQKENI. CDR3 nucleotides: TGTGCCAGCTCACGGTGGGGGGACATTCAGTACTTC. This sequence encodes CASSRWGDIQYF.

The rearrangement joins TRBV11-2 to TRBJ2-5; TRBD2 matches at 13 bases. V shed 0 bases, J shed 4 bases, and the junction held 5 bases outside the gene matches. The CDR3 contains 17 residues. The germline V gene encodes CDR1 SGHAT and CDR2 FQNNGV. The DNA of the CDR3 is TGTGCCAGCAGCTTAGACTCGGGGACTAGCGGGGCAGAGACCCAGTACTTC. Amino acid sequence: CASSLDSGTSGAETQYF.

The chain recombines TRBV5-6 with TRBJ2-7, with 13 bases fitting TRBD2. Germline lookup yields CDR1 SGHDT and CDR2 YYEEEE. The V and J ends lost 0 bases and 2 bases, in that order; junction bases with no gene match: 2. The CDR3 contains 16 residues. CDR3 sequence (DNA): TGTGCCAGCAGCTTGGGGACTAGCGGGAGTCCCTACGAGCAGTACTTC. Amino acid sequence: CASSLGTSGSPYEQYF.

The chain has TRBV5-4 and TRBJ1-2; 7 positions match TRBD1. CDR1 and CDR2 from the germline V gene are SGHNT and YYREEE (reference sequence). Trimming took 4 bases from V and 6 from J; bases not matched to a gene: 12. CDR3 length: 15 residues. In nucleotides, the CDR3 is TGTGCCAGCAGCACGGGGGGGACAGCTTCGAATGGCTACACCTTC. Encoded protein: CASSTGGTASNGYTF.

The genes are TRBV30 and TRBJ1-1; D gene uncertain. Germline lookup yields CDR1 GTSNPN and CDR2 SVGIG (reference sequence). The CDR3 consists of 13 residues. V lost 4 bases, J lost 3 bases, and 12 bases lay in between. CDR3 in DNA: TGTGCCTGGATCGAGGGCCGCTACACTGAAGCTTTCTTT. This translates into CAWIEGRYTEAFF.

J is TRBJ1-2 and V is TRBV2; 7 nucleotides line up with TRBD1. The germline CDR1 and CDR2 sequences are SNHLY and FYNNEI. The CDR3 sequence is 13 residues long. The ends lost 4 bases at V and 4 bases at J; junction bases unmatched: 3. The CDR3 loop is CASSADRVYGYTF. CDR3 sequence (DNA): TGTGCCAGCAGTGCCGACAGGGTCTATGGCTACACCTTC.

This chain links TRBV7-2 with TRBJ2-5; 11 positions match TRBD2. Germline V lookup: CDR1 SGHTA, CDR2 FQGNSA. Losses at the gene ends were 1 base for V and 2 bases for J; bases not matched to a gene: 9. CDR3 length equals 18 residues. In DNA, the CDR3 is TGTGCCAGCAGCTTAGTAGGGCTAGCGGGGGGCGGTCAAGAGACCCAGTACTTC. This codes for CASSLVGLAGGGQETQYF.

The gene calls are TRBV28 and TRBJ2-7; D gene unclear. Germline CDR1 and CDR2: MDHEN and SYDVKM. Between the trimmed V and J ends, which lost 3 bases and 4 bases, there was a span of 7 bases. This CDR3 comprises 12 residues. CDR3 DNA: TGTGCCAGCAGTTTCCAGGTTTACGAGCAGTACTTC. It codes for CASSFQVYEQYF.

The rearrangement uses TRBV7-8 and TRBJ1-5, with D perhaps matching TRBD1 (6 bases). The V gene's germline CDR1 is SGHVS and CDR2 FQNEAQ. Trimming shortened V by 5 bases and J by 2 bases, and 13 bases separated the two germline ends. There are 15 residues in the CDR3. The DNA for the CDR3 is TGTGCCAGCAGCCGAGGGGGGGTCGGCAATCAGCCCCAGCATTTT. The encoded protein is CASSRGGVGNQPQHF.

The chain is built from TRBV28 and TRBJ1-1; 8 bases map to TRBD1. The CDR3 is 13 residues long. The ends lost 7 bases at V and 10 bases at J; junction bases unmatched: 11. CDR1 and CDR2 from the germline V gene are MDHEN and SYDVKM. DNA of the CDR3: TGTGCCAGCACCGGGACAGGCGGGAGTGGAGCTTTCTTT. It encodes CASTGTGGSGAFF.

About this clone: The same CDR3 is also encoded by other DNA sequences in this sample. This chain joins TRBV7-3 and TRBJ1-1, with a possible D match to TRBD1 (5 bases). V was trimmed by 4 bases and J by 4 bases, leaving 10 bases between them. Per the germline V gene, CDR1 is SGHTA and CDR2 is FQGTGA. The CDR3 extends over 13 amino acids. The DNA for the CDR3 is TGTGCCAGCAGCTCGGGGGGATCCACTGAAGCTTTCTTT. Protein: CASSSGGSTEAFF.

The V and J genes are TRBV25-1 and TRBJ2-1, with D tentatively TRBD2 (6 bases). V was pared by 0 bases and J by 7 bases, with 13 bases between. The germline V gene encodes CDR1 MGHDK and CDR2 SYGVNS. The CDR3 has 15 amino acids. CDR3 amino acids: CASSEYTRGRNEQFF. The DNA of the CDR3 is TGTGCCAGCAGTGAATATACGCGGGGCCGGAATGAGCAGTTCTTC.

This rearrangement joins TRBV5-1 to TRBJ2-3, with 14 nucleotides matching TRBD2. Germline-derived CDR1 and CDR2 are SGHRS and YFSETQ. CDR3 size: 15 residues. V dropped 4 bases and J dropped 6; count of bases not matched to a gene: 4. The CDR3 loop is CASSTGLAGEDTQYF. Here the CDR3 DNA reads TGCGCCAGCAGCACGGGACTAGCGGGAGAGGATACGCAGTATTTT.

CDR3 sequence: CASSQVGSEQYF. The CDR3 DNA follows: TGTGCCAGCAGCCAAGTGGGCAGCGAGCAGTACTTC. V is TRBV3-1 (or the pseudogene TRBV3-2) and J is TRBJ2-7; D is unclear. In germline, CDR1 is LGHDT, CDR2 YNNKEL (reference sequence). V lost 1 base and J lost 6, with 7 bases in between. The CDR3 has 12 amino acids.

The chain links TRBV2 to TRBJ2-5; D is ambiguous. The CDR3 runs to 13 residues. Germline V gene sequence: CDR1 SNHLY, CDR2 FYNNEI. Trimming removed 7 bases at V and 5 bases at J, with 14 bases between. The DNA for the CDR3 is TGTGCCAGCAAACCTTTCCACTGGGAGACCCAGTACTTC. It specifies CASKPFHWETQYF.

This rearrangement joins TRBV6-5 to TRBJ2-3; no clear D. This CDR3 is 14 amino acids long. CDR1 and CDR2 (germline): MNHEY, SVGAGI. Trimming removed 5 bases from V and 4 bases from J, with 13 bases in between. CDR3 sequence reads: CASSQTTNADTQYF. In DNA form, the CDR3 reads TGTGCCAGCAGTCAAACTACGAATGCAGATACGCAGTATTTT.

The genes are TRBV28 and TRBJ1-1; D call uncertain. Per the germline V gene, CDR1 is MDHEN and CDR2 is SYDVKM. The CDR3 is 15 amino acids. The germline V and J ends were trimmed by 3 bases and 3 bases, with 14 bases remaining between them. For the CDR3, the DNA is TGTGCCAGCAGTTTGGCCCGGGGAGGGTACACTGAAGCTTTCTTT. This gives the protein CASSLARGGYTEAFF.

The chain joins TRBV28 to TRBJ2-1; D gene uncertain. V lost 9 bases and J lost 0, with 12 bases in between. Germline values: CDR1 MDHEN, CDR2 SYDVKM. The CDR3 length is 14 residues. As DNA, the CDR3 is TGTGCCAGTTTAGATCTTAGCTCCTACAATGAGCAGTTCTTC. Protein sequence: CASLDLSSYNEQFF.

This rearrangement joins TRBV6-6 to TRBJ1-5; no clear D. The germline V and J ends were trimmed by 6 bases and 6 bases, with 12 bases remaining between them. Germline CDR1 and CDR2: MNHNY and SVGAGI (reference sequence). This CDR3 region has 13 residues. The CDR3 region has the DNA TGTGCCAGCAGCCCCAAGCACGGTCAGCCCCAGCATTTT. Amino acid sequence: CASSPKHGQPQHF.

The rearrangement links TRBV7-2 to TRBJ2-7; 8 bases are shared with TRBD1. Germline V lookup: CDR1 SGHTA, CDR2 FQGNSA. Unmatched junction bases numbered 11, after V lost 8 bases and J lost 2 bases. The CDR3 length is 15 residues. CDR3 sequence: CASARPSGGTYEQYF. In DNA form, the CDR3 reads TGTGCCAGCGCGAGGCCGTCAGGGGGCACCTACGAGCAGTACTTC.

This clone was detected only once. Here the CDR3 DNA reads TGTGCCAGCAGTCCCCAGACAGGAGGAGGGGAGCTGTTTTTT. It is translated as CASSPQTGGGELFF. The chain is built from TRBV6-5 and TRBJ2-2; a possible D gene is TRBD1 (6 bases). CDR3 length: 14 residues. Trimming left V 5 bases short and J 8 bases short, with 15 bases between. In germline, CDR1 is MNHEY, CDR2 SVGAGI.

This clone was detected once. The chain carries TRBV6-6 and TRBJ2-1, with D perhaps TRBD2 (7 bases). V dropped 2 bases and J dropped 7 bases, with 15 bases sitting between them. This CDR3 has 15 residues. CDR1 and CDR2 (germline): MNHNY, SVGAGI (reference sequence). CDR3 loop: CASSYQRGGLNEQFF. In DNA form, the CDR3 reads TGTGCCAGCAGTTACCAGAGAGGGGGACTAAATGAGCAGTTCTTC.

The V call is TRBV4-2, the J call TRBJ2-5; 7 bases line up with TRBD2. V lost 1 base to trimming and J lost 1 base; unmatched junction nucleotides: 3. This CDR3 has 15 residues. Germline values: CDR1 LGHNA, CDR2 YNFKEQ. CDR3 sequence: CASSQASSGQETQYF. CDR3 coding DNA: TGTGCCAGCAGCCAAGCTTCTAGCGGCCAAGAGACCCAGTACTTC.

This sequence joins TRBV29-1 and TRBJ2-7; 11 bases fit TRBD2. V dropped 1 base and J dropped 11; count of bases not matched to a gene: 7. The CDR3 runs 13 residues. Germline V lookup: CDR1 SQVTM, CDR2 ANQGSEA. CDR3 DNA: TGCAGCGTTGAAGGGGTAGCGGGAGGGTTAAAGTACTTC. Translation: CSVEGVAGGLKYF.

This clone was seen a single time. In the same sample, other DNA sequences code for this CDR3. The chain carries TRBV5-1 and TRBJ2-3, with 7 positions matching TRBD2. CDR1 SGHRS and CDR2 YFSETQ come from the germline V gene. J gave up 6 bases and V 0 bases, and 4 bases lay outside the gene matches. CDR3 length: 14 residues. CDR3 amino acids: CASSLGLATDTQYF. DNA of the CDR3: TGCGCCAGCAGCTTGGGACTAGCTACTGATACGCAGTATTTT.

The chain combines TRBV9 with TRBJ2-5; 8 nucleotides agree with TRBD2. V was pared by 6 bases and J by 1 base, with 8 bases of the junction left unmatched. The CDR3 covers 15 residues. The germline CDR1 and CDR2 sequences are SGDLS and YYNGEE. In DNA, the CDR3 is TGTGCCAGCACCGGTGGGAGCGGGAGCCAAGAGACCCAGTACTTC. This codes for CASTGGSGSQETQYF.

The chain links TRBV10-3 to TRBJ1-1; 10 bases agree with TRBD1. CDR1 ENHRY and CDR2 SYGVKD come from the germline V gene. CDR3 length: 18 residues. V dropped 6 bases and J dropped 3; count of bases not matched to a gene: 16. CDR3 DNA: TGTGCCATCAGCCAACTCGATGGGACAGGGGAATATCACACTGAAGCTTTCTTT. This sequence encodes CAISQLDGTGEYHTEAFF.

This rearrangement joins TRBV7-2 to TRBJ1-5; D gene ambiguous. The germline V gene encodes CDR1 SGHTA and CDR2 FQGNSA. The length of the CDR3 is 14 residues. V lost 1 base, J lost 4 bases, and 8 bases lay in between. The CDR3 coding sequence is TGTGCCAGCAGCTTAGATAGGGAGAATCAGCCCCAGCATTTT. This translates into CASSLDRENQPQHF.

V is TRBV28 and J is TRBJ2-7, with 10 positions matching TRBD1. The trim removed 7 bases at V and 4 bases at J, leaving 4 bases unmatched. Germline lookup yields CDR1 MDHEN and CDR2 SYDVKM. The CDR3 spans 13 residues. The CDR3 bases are TGTGCCAGCAAGACAGGGGGCGAGTACGAGCAGTACTTC. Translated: CASKTGGEYEQYF.

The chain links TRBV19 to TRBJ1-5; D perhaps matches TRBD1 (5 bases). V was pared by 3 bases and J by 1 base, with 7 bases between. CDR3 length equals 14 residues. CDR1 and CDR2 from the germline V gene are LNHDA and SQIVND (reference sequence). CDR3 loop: CASSISGSNQPQHF. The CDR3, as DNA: TGTGCCAGTAGTATTTCAGGGAGCAATCAGCCCCAGCATTTT.

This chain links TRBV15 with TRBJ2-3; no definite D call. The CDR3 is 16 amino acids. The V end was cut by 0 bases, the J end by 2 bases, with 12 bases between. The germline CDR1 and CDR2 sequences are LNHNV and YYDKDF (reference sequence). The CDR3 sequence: CATSRDLGQFTDTQYF. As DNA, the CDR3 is TGTGCCACCAGCAGAGATCTTGGCCAGTTCACAGATACGCAGTATTTT.